The present entry profiles one TCR beta chain with its context. Germline V gene lookup returns CDR1 KGHSH and CDR2 LQKENI. The CDR3 length is 17 residues. Trimming left V 0 bases short and J 4 bases short, with 17 bases between. These data are taken from a study of beta chain features in type 1 diabetes. About the research overall: Cell yields, age and gender were similar between patients and healthy donors.

The isolated RNA, all of it, was reverse transcribed, so expressed TCRB transcripts were what got sequenced. Assay: immunoSEQ multiplex PCR; the TCRdb copy retains only in-frame clones and omits some. The sample records roughly 500,000 clones, about an eighth being singletons. The rearrangement uses TRBV18 and TRBJ2-3; D is ambiguous. Sample: naive CD4+ T cells from blood. The origin of this receptor is a young woman in good health. This CDR3 reads CASSPPQAHTLPDTQYF. As DNA, the CDR3 is TGTGCCAGCTCACCACCGCAGGCACACACACTCCCAGATACGCAGTATTTT. Together with reference TRBV18 and TRBJ2-3, the CDR3 gives the full variable domain: NAGVMQNPRHLVRRRGQEARLRCSPMKGHSHVYWYRQLPEEGLKFMVYLQKENIIDESGMPKERFSAEFPKEGPSILRIQQVVRGDSAAYFCASSPPQAHTLPDTQYFGPGTRLTVL.